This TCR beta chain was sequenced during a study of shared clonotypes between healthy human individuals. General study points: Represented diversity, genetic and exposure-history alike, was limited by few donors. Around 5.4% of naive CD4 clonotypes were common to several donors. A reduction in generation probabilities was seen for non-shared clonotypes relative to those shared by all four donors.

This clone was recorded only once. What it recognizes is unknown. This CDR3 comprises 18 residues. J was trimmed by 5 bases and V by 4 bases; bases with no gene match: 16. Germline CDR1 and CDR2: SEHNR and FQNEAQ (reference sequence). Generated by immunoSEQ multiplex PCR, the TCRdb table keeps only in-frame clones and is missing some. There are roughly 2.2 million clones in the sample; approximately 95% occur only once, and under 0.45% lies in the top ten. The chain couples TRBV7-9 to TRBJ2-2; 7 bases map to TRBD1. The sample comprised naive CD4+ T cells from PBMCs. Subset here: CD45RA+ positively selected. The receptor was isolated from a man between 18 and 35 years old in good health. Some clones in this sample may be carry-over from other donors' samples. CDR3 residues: CASSWTPIRTGTTGELFF. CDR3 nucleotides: TGTGCCAGCAGCTGGACACCAATCCGGACAGGAACTACCGGGGAGCTGTTTTTT.